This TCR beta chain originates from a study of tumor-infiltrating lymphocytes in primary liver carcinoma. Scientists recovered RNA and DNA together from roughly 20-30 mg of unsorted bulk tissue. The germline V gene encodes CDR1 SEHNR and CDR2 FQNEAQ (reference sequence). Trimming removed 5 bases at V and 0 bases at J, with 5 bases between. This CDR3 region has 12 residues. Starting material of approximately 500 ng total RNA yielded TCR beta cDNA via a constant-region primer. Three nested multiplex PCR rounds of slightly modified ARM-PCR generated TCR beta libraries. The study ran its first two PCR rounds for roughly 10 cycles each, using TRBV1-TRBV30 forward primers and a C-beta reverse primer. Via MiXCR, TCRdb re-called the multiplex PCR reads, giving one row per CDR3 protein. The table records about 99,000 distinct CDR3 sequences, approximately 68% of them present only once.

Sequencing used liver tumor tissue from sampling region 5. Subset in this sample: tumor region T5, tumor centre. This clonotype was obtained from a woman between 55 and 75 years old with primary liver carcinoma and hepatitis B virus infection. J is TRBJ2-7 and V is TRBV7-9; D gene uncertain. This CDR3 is CASSVTSYEQYF. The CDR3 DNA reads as TGTGCCAGCAGCGTCACCTCCTACGAGCAGTACTTC.